The rows below give T cell receptor beta chains drawn from one sample of a study of cytomegalovirus exposure and HLA in healthy donors. TCRdb's copy holds only in-frame clones and misses some; the assay was immunoSEQ multiplex PCR. Of roughly 200,000 clones in the sample, roughly 85% were seen once. The specimen sequenced was PBMCs. Receptors were obtained from a woman between 45 and 65 years old in good health and CMV-seronegative. The CDR3 runs from the conserved cysteine through the conserved F or W. D genes are given only for firm matches. Part of the rows lack a size; the others show once, few, many or a class for expanded clones.

j_gene: TRBJ2-3
d_gene: .
v_gene: TRBV28
abundance: .
CDR3aa: CASMGRTEASTDTQYF
CDR3nt: TGTGCCAGCATGGGGCGGACAGAGGCTAGCACAGATACGCAGTATTTT

j_gene: TRBJ2-7
d_gene: TRBD2
v_gene: TRBV27
abundance: .
CDR3aa: CASSWAGGGSYEQYF
CDR3nt: TGTGCCAGCAGCTGGGCGGGGGGCGGCTCCTACGAGCAGTACTTC

j_gene: TRBJ1-1
d_gene: .
v_gene: TRBV19
abundance: .
CDR3aa: CASTSGSAGSYEAFF
CDR3nt: TGTGCCAGTACCTCCGGTTCGGCAGGCTCCTATGAGGCTTTCTTT

j_gene: TRBJ2-1
d_gene: TRBD2
v_gene: TRBV18
abundance: .
CDR3aa: CASSSTSGGNNEQFF
CDR3nt: TGTGCCAGCTCATCGACTAGCGGTGGGAACAATGAGCAGTTCTTC

j_gene: TRBJ1-1
d_gene: .
v_gene: TRBV18
abundance: .
CDR3aa: CASSHIAQRWNTEAFF
CDR3nt: TGTGCCAGCTCACATATTGCACAGAGATGGAACACTGAAGCTTTCTTT

j_gene: TRBJ2-7
d_gene: TRBD2
v_gene: TRBV5-1
abundance: .
CDR3aa: CASSTDLLAGRSEQYF
CDR3nt: TGCGCCAGCAGCACTGACCTCCTAGCGGGAAGAAGCGAGCAGTACTTC

j_gene: TRBJ1-1
d_gene: .
v_gene: TRBV28
abundance: .
CDR3aa: CASSFGAGARGTEAFF
CDR3nt: TGTGCCAGCAGTTTCGGGGCGGGGGCGCGGGGAACTGAAGCTTTCTTT

j_gene: TRBJ1-1
d_gene: .
v_gene: TRBV2
abundance: .
CDR3aa: CASILGILNTEAFF
CDR3nt: TGTGCCAGCATTCTCGGGATTCTGAACACTGAAGCTTTCTTT

j_gene: TRBJ1-1
d_gene: .
v_gene: TRBV11-2
abundance: .
CDR3aa: CASSLNRGRNTEAFF
CDR3nt: TGTGCCAGCAGCTTAAACCGAGGGCGGAACACTGAAGCTTTCTTT

j_gene: TRBJ1-4
d_gene: .
v_gene: TRBV9
abundance: .
CDR3aa: CASSARLSGEKLFF
CDR3nt: TGTGCCAGCAGCGCTCGATTATCGGGTGAAAAACTGTTTTTT

j_gene: TRBJ2-7
d_gene: .
v_gene: TRBV30
abundance: .
CDR3aa: CAWSEASSYEQYF
CDR3nt: TGTGCCTGGAGTGAGGCTAGCTCCTACGAGCAGTACTTC

j_gene: TRBJ2-7
d_gene: TRBD1
v_gene: TRBV5-1
abundance: .
CDR3aa: CASSVNTGGRDYEQYF
CDR3nt: TGCGCCAGCAGCGTTAACACAGGGGGGAGAGACTACGAGCAGTACTTC

j_gene: TRBJ1-1
d_gene: .
v_gene: TRBV29-1
abundance: .
CDR3aa: CSSYQGDTEAFF
CDR3nt: TGCAGCTCTTATCAAGGGGACACTGAAGCTTTCTTT

j_gene: TRBJ1-5
d_gene: .
v_gene: TRBV27
abundance: once
CDR3aa: CASSLHLPGPQHF
CDR3nt: TGTGCCAGCAGTCTCCACCTACCTGGGCCCCAGCATTTT

j_gene: TRBJ1-6
d_gene: .
v_gene: TRBV5-4
abundance: .
CDR3aa: CASSLDSHNSPLHF
CDR3nt: TGTGCCAGCAGCCTGGACAGTCATAATTCACCCCTCCACTTT

j_gene: TRBJ1-1
d_gene: .
v_gene: TRBV30
abundance: .
CDR3aa: CAWSADKNTEAFF
CDR3nt: TGTGCCTGGAGTGCGGACAAGAACACTGAAGCTTTCTTT

j_gene: TRBJ1-5
d_gene: .
v_gene: TRBV19
abundance: .
CDR3aa: CASSIGGVSNQPQHF
CDR3nt: TGTGCCAGTAGTATTGGAGGGGTGAGCAATCAGCCCCAGCATTTT

j_gene: TRBJ2-5
d_gene: .
v_gene: TRBV5-1
abundance: .
CDR3aa: CASSVRRLRAQETQYF
CDR3nt: TGCGCCAGCAGCGTCAGGCGGTTGCGGGCCCAAGAGACCCAGTACTTC

j_gene: TRBJ2-5
d_gene: TRBD2
v_gene: TRBV7-9
abundance: .
CDR3aa: CASSSGLAGANQETQYF
CDR3nt: TGTGCCAGCAGCTCAGGACTAGCTGGGGCCAACCAAGAGACCCAGTACTTC

j_gene: TRBJ1-4
d_gene: .
v_gene: TRBV28
abundance: .
CDR3aa: CASSSKNRQPGNEKLFF
CDR3nt: TGTGCCAGCAGTTCCAAAAACCGACAGCCTGGAAATGAAAAACTGTTTTTT

j_gene: TRBJ1-1
d_gene: .
v_gene: TRBV18
abundance: .
CDR3aa: CASSGPPNTEAFF
CDR3nt: TGTGCCAGCTCAGGGCCTCCGAACACTGAAGCTTTCTTT

j_gene: TRBJ2-5
d_gene: .
v_gene: TRBV11-1
abundance: .
CDR3aa: CASSVLGRETQYF
CDR3nt: TGTGCCAGCAGCGTTCTAGGTCGGGAGACCCAGTACTTC

j_gene: TRBJ1-2
d_gene: TRBD1
v_gene: TRBV7-9
abundance: .
CDR3aa: CASSPRTGGNYGYTF
CDR3nt: TGTGCCAGCAGCCCTCGGACAGGGGGGAACTATGGCTACACCTTC

j_gene: TRBJ2-1
d_gene: .
v_gene: TRBV7-3
abundance: .
CDR3aa: CASSPDQRTYNEQFF
CDR3nt: TGTGCCAGCAGCCCAGACCAGCGGACCTACAATGAGCAGTTCTTC

j_gene: TRBJ1-1
d_gene: TRBD1
v_gene: TRBV7-9
abundance: .
CDR3aa: CASSLAGTGRNTEAFF
CDR3nt: TGTGCCAGCAGCTTAGCGGGGACAGGCAGGAACACTGAAGCTTTCTTT

j_gene: TRBJ2-7
d_gene: TRBD1
v_gene: TRBV5-1
abundance: .
CDR3aa: CASSLEGTGTYEQYF
CDR3nt: TGCGCCAGCAGCTTGGAAGGGACAGGGACCTACGAGCAGTACTTC

j_gene: TRBJ2-7
d_gene: TRBD2
v_gene: TRBV10-2
abundance: .
CDR3aa: CASSGGLAGSYEQYF
CDR3nt: TGCGCCAGCAGTGGAGGACTAGCGGGTTCCTACGAGCAGTACTTC

j_gene: TRBJ1-4
d_gene: TRBD1
v_gene: TRBV4-3
abundance: .
CDR3aa: CASSQESYRGPSSLATNEKLFF
CDR3nt: TGCGCCAGCAGCCAAGAGTCATATAGGGGGCCCTCTTCCCTTGCAACTAATGAAAAACTGTTTTTT

j_gene: TRBJ1-5
d_gene: .
v_gene: TRBV28
abundance: .
CDR3aa: CASTSYRSSNQPQHF
CDR3nt: TGTGCCAGCACCTCCTACAGGTCGAGCAATCAGCCCCAGCATTTT

j_gene: TRBJ1-1
d_gene: TRBD1
v_gene: TRBV5-8
abundance: .
CDR3aa: CASSTGQALGDTEAFF
CDR3nt: TGTGCCAGCAGCACGGGACAGGCCCTAGGGGACACTGAAGCTTTCTTT

j_gene: TRBJ2-3
d_gene: TRBD1
v_gene: TRBV28
abundance: .
CDR3aa: CASSSSDRLTDTQYF
CDR3nt: TGTGCCAGCAGTTCGTCGGACAGGTTAACAGATACGCAGTATTTT

j_gene: TRBJ1-1
d_gene: TRBD1
v_gene: TRBV6-1
abundance: .
CDR3aa: CAVTKQGTTEAFF
CDR3nt: TGTGCCGTCACGAAACAGGGGACCACTGAAGCTTTCTTT

j_gene: TRBJ1-2
d_gene: TRBD1
v_gene: TRBV6-1
abundance: .
CDR3aa: CASSSTGSDGYGYTF
CDR3nt: TGTGCCAGCAGCTCGACAGGGAGTGACGGCTATGGCTACACCTTC

j_gene: TRBJ1-3
d_gene: .
v_gene: TRBV9
abundance: .
CDR3aa: CASSVDLRGSGNTIYF
CDR3nt: TGTGCCAGCAGCGTAGACCTGCGAGGGAGCGGAAACACCATATATTTT

j_gene: TRBJ1-1
d_gene: .
v_gene: TRBV6-6
abundance: .
CDR3aa: CASSPQGGYTEAFF
CDR3nt: TGTGCCAGCAGTCCACAGGGTGGGTACACTGAAGCTTTCTTT

j_gene: TRBJ1-6
d_gene: .
v_gene: TRBV19
abundance: few
CDR3aa: CASSIATASNSPLHF
CDR3nt: TGTGCCAGTAGTATAGCGACAGCGTCAAATTCACCCCTCCACTTT

j_gene: TRBJ1-5
d_gene: TRBD1
v_gene: TRBV6-1
abundance: .
CDR3aa: CASSWTGISNQPQHF
CDR3nt: TGTGCCAGCAGTTGGACAGGGATTAGCAATCAGCCCCAGCATTTT

j_gene: TRBJ1-1
d_gene: .
v_gene: TRBV27
abundance: .
CDR3aa: CASSLRENTEAFF
CDR3nt: TGTGCCAGCAGTCTCAGGGAGAACACTGAAGCTTTCTTT

j_gene: TRBJ1-6
d_gene: TRBD1
v_gene: TRBV28
abundance: .
CDR3aa: CASSIPGQGMVSPLHF
CDR3nt: TGTGCCAGCAGTATACCGGGACAGGGGATGGTTTCACCCCTCCACTTT

j_gene: TRBJ2-7
d_gene: TRBD1
v_gene: TRBV28
abundance: .
CDR3aa: CASSLWDRGRYEQYF
CDR3nt: TGTGCCAGCAGTTTATGGGACAGGGGAAGGTACGAGCAGTACTTC

j_gene: TRBJ1-4
d_gene: .
v_gene: TRBV7-9
abundance: .
CDR3aa: CASNPGSGNEKLFF
CDR3nt: TGTGCCAGCAACCCCGGGTCAGGGAATGAAAAACTGTTTTTT

j_gene: TRBJ2-7
d_gene: .
v_gene: TRBV9
abundance: .
CDR3aa: CASSPSSYEQYF
CDR3nt: TGTGCCAGCAGCCCCAGCTCCTACGAGCAGTACTTC

j_gene: TRBJ2-3
d_gene: .
v_gene: TRBV27
abundance: .
CDR3aa: CASSISGSPDTQYF
CDR3nt: TGTGCCAGCAGCATATCCGGGAGCCCAGATACGCAGTATTTT

j_gene: TRBJ2-1
d_gene: TRBD1
v_gene: TRBV5-1
abundance: .
CDR3aa: CASSLGGQGFNEQFF
CDR3nt: TGCGCCAGCAGCCTGGGGGGACAGGGCTTCAATGAGCAGTTCTTC

j_gene: TRBJ2-5
d_gene: TRBD1
v_gene: TRBV7-3
abundance: .
CDR3aa: CASSLGTAGETQYF
CDR3nt: TGTGCCAGCAGCCTAGGGACAGCAGGGGAGACCCAGTACTTC

j_gene: TRBJ2-2
d_gene: TRBD1
v_gene: TRBV5-1
abundance: .
CDR3aa: CASSSDRVGGELFF
CDR3nt: TGCGCCAGCAGCTCGGACAGGGTGGGCGGGGAGCTGTTTTTT

j_gene: TRBJ1-5
d_gene: TRBD1
v_gene: TRBV19
abundance: .
CDR3aa: CASGNKQGALRQPQHF
CDR3nt: TGTGCCAGCGGGAACAAACAGGGGGCGCTTAGACAGCCCCAGCATTTT

j_gene: TRBJ1-2
d_gene: .
v_gene: TRBV28
abundance: few
CDR3aa: CASTTKGENNYGYTF
CDR3nt: TGTGCCAGCACCACAAAGGGGGAGAATAACTATGGCTACACCTTC